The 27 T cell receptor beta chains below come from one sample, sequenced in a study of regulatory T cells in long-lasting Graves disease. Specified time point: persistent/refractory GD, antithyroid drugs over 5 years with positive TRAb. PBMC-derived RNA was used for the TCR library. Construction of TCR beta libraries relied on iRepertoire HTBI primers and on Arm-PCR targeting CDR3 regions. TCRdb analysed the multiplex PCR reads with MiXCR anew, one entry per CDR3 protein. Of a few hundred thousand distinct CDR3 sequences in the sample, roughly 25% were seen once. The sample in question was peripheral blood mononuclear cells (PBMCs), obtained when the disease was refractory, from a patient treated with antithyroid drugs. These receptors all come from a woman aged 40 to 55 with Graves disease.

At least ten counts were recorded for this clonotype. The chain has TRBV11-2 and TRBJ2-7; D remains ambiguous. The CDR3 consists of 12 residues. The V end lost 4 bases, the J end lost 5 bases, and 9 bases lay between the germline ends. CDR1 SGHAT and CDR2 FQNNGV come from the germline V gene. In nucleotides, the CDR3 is TGTGCCAGCAGCTCGTTGCTAAACGAGCAGTACTTC. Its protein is CASSSLLNEQYF.

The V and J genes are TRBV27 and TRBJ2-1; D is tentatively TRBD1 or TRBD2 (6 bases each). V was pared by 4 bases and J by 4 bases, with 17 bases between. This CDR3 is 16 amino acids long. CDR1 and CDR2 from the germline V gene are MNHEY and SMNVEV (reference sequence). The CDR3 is CASSSRGAVGYNEQFF. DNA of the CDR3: TGTGCCAGCAGTTCAAGGGGGGCCGTAGGGTACAATGAGCAGTTCTTC.

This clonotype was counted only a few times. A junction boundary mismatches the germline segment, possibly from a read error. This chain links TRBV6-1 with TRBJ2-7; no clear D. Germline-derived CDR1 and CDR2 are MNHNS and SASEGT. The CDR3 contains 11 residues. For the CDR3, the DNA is TGTGCCAGCAGTGAGGTAGGGATTTGTTTCTTC. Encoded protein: CASSEVGICFF.

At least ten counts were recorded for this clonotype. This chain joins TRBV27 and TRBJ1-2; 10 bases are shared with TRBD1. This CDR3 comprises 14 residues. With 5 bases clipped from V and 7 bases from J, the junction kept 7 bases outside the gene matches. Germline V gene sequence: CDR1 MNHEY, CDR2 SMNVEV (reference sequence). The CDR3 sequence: CASSGRDRGPGYTF. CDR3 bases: TGTGCCAGCAGTGGTCGGGACAGGGGACCTGGCTACACCTTC.

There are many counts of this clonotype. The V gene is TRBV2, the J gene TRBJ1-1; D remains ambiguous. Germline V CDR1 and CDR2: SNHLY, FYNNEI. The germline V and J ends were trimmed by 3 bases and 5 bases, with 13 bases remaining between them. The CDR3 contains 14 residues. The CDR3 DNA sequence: TGTGCCAGCAGTGAGGCCTCCCCTGGGACTGAAGCTTTCTTT. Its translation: CASSEASPGTEAFF.

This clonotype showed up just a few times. In nucleotides, the CDR3 is TGTGCCAGCAGCATACCTTCGTCTAAGGGCCGCCGGGAGACCCAGTACTTC. Its translation is CASSIPSSKGRRETQYF. V and J are TRBV7-9 and TRBJ2-5; D gene unclear. The CDR3 consists of 17 residues. V lost 5 bases to trimming and J lost 5 bases, with 24 bases between them. In germline, CDR1 is SEHNR, CDR2 FQNEAQ (reference sequence).

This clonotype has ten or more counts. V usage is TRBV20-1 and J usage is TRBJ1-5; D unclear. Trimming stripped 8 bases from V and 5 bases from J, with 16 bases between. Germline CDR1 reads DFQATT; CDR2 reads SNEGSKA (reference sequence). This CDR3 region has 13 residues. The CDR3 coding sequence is TGCAGTCCTTCGTCGGGGTTTGATCAGCCCCAGCATTTT. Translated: CSPSSGFDQPQHF.

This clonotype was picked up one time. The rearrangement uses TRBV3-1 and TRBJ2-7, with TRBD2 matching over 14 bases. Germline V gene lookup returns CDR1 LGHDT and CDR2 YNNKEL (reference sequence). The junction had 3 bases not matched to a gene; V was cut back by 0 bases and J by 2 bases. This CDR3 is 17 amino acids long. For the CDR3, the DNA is TGTGCCAGCAGCCAAGATCAGGGACTAGCGGGAGCCTACGAGCAGTACTTC. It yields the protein CASSQDQGLAGAYEQYF.

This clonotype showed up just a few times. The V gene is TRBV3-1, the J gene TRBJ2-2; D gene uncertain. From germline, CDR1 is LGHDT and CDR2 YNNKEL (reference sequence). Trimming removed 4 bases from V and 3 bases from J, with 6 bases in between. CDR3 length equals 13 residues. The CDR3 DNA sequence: TGTGCCAGCAGCCCTCGTTACACCGGGGAGCTGTTTTTT. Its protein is CASSPRYTGELFF.

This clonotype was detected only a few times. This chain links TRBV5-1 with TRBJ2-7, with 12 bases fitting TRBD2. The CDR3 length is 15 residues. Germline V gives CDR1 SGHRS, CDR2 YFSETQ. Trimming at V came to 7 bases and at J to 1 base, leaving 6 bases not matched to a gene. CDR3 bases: TGCGCCAGCGGAGTGCTAGCGGGAGGGTCCTACGAGCAGTACTTC. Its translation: CASGVLAGGSYEQYF. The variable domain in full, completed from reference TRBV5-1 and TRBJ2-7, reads KAGVTQTPRYLIKTRGQQVTLSCSPISGHRSVSWYQQTPGQGLQFLFEYFSETQRNKGNFPGRFSGRQFSNSRSEMNVSTLELGDSALYLCASGVLAGGSYEQYFGPGTRLTVT.

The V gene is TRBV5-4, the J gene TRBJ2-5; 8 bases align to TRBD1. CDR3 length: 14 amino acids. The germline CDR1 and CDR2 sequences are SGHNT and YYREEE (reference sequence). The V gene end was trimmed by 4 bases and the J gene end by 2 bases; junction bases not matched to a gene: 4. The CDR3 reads CASSPTGVQETQYF. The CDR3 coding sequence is TGTGCCAGCAGCCCGACAGGGGTTCAAGAGACCCAGTACTTC.

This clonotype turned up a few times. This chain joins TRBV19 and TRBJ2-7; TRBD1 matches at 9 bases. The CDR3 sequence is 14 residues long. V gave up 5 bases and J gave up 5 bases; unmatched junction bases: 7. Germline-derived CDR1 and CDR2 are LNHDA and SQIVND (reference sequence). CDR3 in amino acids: CASSLRDRDNEQYF. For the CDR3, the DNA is TGTGCCAGTAGTCTCCGGGACAGGGACAACGAGCAGTACTTC.

CDR3 sequence: CASTHNYGYTF. The CDR3 nucleotides read TGTGCCAGCACCCATAACTATGGCTACACCTTC. The chain uses TRBV12-3 or TRBV12-4 and TRBJ1-2; D remains unclear. The CDR3 consists of 11 residues. V lost 7 bases and J 1 base, leaving 4 bases between the germline ends.

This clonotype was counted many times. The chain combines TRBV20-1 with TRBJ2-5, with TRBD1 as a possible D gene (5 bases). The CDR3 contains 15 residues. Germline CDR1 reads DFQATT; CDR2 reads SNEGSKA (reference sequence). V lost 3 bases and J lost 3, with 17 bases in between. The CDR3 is CSASTWGSSEETQYF. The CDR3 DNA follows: TGCAGTGCTAGTACGTGGGGCTCCTCGGAAGAGACCCAGTACTTC.

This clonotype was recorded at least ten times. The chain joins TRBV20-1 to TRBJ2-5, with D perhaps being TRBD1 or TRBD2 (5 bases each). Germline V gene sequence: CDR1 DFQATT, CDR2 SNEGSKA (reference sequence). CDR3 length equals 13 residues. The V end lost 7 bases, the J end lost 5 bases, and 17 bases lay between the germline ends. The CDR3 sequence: CSVPGRGLETQYF. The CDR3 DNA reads TGCAGTGTCCCGGGACGGGGCTTGGAGACCCAGTACTTC.

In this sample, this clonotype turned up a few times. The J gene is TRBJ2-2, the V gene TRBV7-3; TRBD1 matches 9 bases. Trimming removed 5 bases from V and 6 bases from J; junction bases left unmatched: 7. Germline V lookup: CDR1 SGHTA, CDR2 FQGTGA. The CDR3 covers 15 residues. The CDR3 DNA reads TGTGCCAGCAGCCGCACAGGGGGCGAGGCCGGGGAGCTGTTTTTT. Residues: CASSRTGGEAGELFF.

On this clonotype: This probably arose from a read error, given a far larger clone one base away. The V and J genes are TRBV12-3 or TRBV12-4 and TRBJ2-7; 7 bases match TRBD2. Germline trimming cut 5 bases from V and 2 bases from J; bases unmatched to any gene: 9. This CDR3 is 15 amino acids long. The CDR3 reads CASSLAGEGPYEQYF. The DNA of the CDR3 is TGTGCCAGCAGTCTTGCGGGAGAAGGGCCCTACGAGCAGTACTTC.

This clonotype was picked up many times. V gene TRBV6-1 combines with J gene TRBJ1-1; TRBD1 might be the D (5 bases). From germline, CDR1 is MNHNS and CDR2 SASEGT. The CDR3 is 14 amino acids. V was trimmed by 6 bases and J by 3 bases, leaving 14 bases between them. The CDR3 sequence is CASSPRRGDTEAFF. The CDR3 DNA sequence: TGTGCCAGCAGCCCCCGGCGGGGGGACACTGAAGCTTTCTTT.

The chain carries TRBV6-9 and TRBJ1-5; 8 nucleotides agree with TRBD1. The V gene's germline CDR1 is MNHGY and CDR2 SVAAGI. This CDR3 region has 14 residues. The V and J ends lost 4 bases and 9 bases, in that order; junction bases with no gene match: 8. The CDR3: CASSSDRASRPQHF. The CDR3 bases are TGTGCCAGCAGTTCGGACAGGGCCTCTAGGCCCCAGCATTTT.

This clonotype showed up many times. In DNA, the CDR3 is TGTGCCAGCGCCATGGCAGGAACCTACGAGCAGTACTTC. Amino acid sequence: CASAMAGTYEQYF. V is TRBV6-2 or TRBV6-3 and J is TRBJ2-7; the D is unclear. CDR1 MNHEY and CDR2 SVGEGT come from the germline V gene. The CDR3 consists of 13 residues. The V gene lost 8 bases and the J gene lost 2 bases, with 13 bases spanning the gap.

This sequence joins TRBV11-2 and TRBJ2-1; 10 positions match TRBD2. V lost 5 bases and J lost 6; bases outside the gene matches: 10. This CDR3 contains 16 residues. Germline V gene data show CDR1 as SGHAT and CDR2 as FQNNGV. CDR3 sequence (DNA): TGTGCCAGCAGCATTCTAGCGGGAGAGCGGCCCAATGAGCAGTTCTTC. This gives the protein CASSILAGERPNEQFF.

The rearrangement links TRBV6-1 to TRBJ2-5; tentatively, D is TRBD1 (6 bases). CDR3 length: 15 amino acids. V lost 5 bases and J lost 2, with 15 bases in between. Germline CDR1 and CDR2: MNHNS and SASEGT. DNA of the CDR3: TGTGCCAGCAGTCAACCGGGACATGGTCAAGAGACCCAGTACTTC. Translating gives CASSQPGHGQETQYF.

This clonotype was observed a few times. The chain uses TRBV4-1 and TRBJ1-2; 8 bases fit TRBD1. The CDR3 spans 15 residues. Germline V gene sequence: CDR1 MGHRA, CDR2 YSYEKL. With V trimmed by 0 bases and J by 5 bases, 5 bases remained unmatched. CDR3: CASSQEGRTGYGYTF. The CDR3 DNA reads TGCGCCAGCAGCCAAGAAGGAAGGACAGGGTATGGCTACACCTTC.

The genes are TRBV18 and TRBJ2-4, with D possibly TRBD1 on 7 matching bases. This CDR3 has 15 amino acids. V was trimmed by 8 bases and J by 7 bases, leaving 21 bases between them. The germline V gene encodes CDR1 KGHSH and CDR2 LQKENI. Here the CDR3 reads CASATGTPRGNIQYF. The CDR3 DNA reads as TGTGCCAGCGCAACTGGGACTCCCAGGGGGAACATTCAGTACTTC.

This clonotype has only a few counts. This chain's CDR3 is CASSLVAGVATDTQYF. In nucleotides, the CDR3 is TGTGCCAGCAGCTTAGTGGCGGGAGTGGCCACAGATACGCAGTATTTT. The rearrangement joins TRBV13 to TRBJ2-3; TRBD2 matches 7 bases. The CDR3 loop spans 16 amino acids. V gave up 1 base and J gave up 2 bases; unmatched junction bases: 6. CDR1 is PRHDT and CDR2 is FYEKMQ in the germline V gene (reference sequence).

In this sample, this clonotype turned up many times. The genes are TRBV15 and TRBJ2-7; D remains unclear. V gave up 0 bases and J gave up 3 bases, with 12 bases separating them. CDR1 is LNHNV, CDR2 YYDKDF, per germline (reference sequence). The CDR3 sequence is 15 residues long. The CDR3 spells CATSRDVGRNYEQYF. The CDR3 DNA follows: TGTGCCACCAGCAGAGATGTTGGACGAAACTACGAGCAGTACTTC.

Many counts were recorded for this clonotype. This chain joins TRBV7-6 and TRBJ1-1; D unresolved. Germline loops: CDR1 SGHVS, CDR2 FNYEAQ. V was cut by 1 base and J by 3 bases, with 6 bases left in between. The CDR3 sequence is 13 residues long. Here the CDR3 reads CASSLGVDTEAFF. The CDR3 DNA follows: TGTGCCAGCAGCTTAGGTGTCGACACTGAAGCTTTCTTT.